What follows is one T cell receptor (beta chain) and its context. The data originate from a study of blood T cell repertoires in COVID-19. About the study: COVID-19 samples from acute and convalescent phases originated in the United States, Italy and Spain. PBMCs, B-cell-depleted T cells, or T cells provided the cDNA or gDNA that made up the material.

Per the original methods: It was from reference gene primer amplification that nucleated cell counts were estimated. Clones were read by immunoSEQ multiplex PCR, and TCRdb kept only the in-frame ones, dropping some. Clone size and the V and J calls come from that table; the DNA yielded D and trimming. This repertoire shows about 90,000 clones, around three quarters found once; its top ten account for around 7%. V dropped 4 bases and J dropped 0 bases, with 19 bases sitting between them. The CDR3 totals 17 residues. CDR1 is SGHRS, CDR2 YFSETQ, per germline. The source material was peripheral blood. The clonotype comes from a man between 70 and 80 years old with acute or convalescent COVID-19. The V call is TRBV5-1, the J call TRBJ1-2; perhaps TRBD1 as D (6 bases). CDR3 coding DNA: TGCGCCAGCAGCGCCTCGTCCGGGACACAAACTAACTATGGCTACACCTTC. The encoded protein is CASSASSGTQTNYGYTF.